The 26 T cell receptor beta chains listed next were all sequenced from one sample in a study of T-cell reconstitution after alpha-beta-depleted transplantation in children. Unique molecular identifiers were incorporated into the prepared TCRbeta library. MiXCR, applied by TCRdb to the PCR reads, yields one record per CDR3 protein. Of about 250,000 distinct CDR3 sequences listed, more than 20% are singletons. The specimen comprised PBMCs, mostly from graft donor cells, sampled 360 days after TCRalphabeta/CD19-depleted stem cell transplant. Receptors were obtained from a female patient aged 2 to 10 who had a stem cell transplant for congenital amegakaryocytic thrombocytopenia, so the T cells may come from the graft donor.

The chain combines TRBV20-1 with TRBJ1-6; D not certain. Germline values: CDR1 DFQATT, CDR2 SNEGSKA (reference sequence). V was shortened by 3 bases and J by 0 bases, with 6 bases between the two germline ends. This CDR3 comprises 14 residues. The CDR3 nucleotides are TGCAGTGCTAGGGTTAGCTCCTATAATTCACCCCTCCACTTT. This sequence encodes CSARVSSYNSPLHF.

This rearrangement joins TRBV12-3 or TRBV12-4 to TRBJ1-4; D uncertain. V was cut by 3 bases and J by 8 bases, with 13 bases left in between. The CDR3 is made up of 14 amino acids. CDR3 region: CASSLSKGGEKLFF. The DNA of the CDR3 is TGTGCCAGCAGTTTGAGTAAAGGTGGCGAAAAACTGTTTTTT.

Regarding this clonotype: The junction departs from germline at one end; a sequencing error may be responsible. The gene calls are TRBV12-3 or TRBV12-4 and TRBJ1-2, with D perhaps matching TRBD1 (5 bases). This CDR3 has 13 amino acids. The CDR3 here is CSSSPPTGGGYTF. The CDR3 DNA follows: TGTTCCAGCAGTCCACCTACGGGGGGTGGCTACACCTTC.

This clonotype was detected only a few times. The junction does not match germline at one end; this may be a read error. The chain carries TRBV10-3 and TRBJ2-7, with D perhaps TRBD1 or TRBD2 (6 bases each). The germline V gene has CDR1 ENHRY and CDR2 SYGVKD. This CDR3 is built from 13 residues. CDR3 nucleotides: TGTGCCATCAGCGGGGGACACTCCGACGAGCAGTACTTC. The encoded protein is CAISGGHSDEQYF.

DNA of the CDR3: TGCGCCAGCAGCTTGGTGACTAGCGTCAGCACAGATACGCAGTATTTT. Amino acid sequence: CASSLVTSVSTDTQYF. The V call is TRBV5-1, the J call TRBJ2-3; 8 nucleotides match TRBD2. Per germline, CDR1 SGHRS and CDR2 YFSETQ. J gave up 0 bases and V 0 bases, and 3 bases lay outside the gene matches. The CDR3 covers 16 residues.

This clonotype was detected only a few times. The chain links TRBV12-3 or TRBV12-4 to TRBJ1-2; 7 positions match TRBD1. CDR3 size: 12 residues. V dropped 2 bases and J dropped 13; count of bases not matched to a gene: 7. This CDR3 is CASSLTGELCTF. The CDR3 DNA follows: TGTGCCAGCAGTTTAACAGGGGAACTTTGCACCTTC.

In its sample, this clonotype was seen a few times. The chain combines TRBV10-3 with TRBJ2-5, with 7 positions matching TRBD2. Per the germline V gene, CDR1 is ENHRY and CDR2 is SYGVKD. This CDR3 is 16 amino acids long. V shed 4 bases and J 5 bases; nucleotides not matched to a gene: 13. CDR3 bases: TGTGCCATCAGTGGTACCGAGTGGCAGGGAGGGGAGACCCAGTACTTC. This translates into CAISGTEWQGGETQYF.

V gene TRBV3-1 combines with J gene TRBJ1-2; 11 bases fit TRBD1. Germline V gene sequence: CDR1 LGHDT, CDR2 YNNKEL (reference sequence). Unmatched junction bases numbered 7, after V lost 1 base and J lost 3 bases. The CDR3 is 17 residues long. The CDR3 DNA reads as TGTGCCAGCAGCCAAGGGACAGGGGGCGCGTGGGACTATGGCTACACCTTC. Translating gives CASSQGTGGAWDYGYTF.

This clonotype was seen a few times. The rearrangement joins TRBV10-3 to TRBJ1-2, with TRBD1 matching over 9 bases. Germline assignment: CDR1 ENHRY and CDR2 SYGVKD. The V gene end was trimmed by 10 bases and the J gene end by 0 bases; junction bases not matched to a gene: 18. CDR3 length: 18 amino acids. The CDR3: CATNGGTGTGRANYGYTF. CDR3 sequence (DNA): TGTGCCACTAACGGCGGTACCGGGACAGGGAGAGCTAACTATGGCTACACCTTC.

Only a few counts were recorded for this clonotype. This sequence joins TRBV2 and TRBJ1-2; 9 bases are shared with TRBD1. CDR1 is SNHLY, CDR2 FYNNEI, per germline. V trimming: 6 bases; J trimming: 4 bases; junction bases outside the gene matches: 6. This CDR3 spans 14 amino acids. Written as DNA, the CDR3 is TGTGCCAGCAGCAGGACAGGGGATCGCTATGGCTACACCTTC. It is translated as CASSRTGDRYGYTF.

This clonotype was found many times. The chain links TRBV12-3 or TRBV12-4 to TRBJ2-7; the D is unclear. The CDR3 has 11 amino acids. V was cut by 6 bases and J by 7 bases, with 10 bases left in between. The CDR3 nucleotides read TGTGCCAGCAGCGAGACTGGGGAGCAGTACTTC. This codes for CASSETGEQYF.

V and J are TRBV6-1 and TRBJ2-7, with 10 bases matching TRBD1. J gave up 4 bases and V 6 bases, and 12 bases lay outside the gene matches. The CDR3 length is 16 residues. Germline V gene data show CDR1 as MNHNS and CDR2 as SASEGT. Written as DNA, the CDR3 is TGTGCCAGCAGAACAACCGGGACAGGGGCACAGTACGAGCAGTACTTC. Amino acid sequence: CASRTTGTGAQYEQYF.

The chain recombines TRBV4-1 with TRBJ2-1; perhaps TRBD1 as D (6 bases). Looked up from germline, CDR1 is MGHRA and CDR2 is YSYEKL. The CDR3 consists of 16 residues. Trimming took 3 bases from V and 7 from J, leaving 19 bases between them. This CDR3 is CASSQWTATLRNEQFF. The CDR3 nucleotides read TGCGCCAGCAGCCAGTGGACAGCGACCTTGAGGAATGAGCAGTTCTTC.

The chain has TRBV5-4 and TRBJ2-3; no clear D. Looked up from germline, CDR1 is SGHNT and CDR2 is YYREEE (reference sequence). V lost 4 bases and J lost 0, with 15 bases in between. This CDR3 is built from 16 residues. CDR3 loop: CASSASGGPSTDTQYF. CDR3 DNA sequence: TGTGCCAGCAGCGCTTCTGGCGGCCCTAGCACAGATACGCAGTATTTT.

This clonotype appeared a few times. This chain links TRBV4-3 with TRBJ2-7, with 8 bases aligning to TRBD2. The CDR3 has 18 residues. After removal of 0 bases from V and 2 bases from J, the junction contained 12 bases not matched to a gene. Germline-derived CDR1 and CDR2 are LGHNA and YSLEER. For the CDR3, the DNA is TGCGCCAGCAGCCAAGATCCCCCTTGGCGGGAGGATACCTACGAGCAGTACTTC. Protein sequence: CASSQDPPWREDTYEQYF.

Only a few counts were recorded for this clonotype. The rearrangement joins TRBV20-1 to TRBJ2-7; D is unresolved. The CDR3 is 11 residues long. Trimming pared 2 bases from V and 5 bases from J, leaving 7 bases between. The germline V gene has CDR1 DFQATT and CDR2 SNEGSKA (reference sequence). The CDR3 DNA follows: TGCAGTGCTAGATATTTGGACGAGCAGTACTTC. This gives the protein CSARYLDEQYF.

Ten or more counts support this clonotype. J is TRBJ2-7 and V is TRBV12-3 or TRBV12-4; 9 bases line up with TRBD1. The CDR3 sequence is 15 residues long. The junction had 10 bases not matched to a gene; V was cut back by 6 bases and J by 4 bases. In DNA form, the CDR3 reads TGTGCCAGCAGCCCCATATGGGGACAGGGATACGAGCAGTACTTC. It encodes CASSPIWGQGYEQYF.

In DNA form, the CDR3 reads TGTGCCAGCAGCCTCAGCCGAGGGGGCGTTGAAAAACTGTTTTTT. Translated: CASSLSRGGVEKLFF. The chain is built from TRBV7-9 and TRBJ1-4; 7 nucleotides align to TRBD1. Losses at the gene ends were 5 bases for V and 7 bases for J; bases not matched to a gene: 10. The CDR3 is 15 amino acids. Germline V gene sequence: CDR1 SEHNR, CDR2 FQNEAQ (reference sequence).

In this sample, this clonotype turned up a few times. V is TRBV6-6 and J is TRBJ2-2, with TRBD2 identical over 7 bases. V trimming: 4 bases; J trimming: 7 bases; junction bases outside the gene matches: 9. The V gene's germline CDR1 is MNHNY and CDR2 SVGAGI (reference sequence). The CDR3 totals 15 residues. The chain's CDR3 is CASSFGTGRGGELFF. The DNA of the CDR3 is TGTGCCAGCAGTTTTGGGACGGGGAGGGGCGGGGAGCTGTTTTTT.

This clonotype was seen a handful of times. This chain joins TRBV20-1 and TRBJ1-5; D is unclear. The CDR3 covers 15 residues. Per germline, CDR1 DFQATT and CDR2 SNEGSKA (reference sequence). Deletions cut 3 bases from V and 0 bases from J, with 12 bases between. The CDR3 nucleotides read TGCAGTGCTAGCGTTCGGGATTATAGCAATCAGCCCCAGCATTTT. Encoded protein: CSASVRDYSNQPQHF.

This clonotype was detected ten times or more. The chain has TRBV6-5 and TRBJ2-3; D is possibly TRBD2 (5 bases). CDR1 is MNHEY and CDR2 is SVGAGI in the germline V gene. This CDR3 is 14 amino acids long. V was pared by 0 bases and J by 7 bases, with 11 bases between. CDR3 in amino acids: CASSYSNRGYTQYF. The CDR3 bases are TGTGCCAGCAGTTACTCGAATCGGGGATATACGCAGTATTTT.

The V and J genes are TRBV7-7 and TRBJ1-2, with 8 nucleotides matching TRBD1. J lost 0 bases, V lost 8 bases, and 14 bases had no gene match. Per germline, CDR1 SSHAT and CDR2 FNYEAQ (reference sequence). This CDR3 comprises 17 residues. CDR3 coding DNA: TGTGCCAGCCCCGCAACCCCAAGGACAGGGACTAACTATGGCTACACCTTC. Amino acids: CASPATPRTGTNYGYTF.

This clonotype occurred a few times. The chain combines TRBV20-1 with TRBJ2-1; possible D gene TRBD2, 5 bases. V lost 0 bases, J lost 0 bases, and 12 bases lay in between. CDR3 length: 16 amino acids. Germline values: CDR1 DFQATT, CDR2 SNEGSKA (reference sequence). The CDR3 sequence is CSARDSGESSYNEQFF. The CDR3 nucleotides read TGCAGTGCTAGAGATTCCGGGGAGAGCTCCTACAATGAGCAGTTCTTC.

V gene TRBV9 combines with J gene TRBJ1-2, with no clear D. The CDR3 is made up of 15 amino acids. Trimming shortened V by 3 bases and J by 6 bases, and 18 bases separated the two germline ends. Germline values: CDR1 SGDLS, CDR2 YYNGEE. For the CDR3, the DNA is TGTGCCAGCAGCGCCTTTGGGGTACTAACTAATGGCTACACCTTC. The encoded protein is CASSAFGVLTNGYTF.

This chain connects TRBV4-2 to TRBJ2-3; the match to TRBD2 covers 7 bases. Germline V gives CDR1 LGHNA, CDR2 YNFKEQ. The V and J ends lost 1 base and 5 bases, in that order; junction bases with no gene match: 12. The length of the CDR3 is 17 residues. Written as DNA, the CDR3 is TGTGCCAGCAGCCAAGGAGTAATAACGGGGGGAGGAGATACGCAGTATTTT. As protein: CASSQGVITGGGDTQYF.

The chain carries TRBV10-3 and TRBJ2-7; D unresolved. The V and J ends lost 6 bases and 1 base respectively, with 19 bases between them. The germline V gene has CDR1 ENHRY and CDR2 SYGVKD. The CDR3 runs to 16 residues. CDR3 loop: CAISIRKMDGSYEQYF. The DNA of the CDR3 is TGTGCCATCAGCATTCGAAAGATGGATGGGTCCTACGAGCAGTACTTC.